The rows below give T cell receptor beta chains drawn from one sample of a study of monozygotic twins with inflammatory bowel disease. TCRdb derives one entry per CDR3 protein from the 5' RACE reads, leaving out DNA. The sample holds approximately 380,000 distinct CDR3 sequences. Sequenced material: blood. The receptors come from a human donor with ulcerative colitis or Crohn's disease, or a healthy co-twin of an affected twin (not recorded which). CDR3s include the opening cysteine and the closing phenylalanine or tryptophan. The order of the fields is J gene, V gene, CDR3 protein.

>TRBJ2-3|TRBV4-3
CASSQTSGGASDTQYF
>TRBJ2-5|TRBV5-1
CASSFPRTETGAKYQETQYF
>TRBJ2-7|TRBV5-5
CASSLAWEQYF
>TRBJ2-7|TRBV4-3
CASSHWTDRLYEQYF
>TRBJ1-2|TRBV12-3/TRBV12-4
CASKRGLANYGYTF
>TRBJ1-3|TRBV6-2/TRBV6-3
CASSYSGSTIYF
>TRBJ2-4|TRBV7-9
CASSLAVGTLAKNIQYF
>TRBJ2-5|TRBV2
CASRGTLETQYF
>TRBJ1-2|TRBV30
CAWTGGTTYGYTF
>TRBJ2-4|TRBV18
CASSPRTGWQNIQYF
>TRBJ2-1|TRBV19
CASSTFREEQFF
>TRBJ1-2|TRBV29-1
CSVDGAAGYTF
>TRBJ1-1|TRBV20-1
CSARLDRLNTEAFF
>TRBJ2-7|TRBV12-1
CASGPKGGYEQYF
>TRBJ2-7|TRBV20-1
CSARTGTVTYEQYF
>TRBJ2-5|TRBV9
CASSVRPSGGEEETQYF
>TRBJ1-4|TRBV5-5
CASSSRVTSEKLFF
>TRBJ2-7|TRBV6-5
CASSYPGRDEQYF
>TRBJ2-1|TRBV30
CAWSVTGRRSYNEQFF
>TRBJ1-2|TRBV20-1
CSARATGSGSYYGYTF
>TRBJ2-3|TRBV6-8
CASRTCSEASTDTQYF
>TRBJ2-1|TRBV20-1
CSARVASGSSYNEQFF
>TRBJ1-5|TRBV7-2
CASSSQGLSNQPQHF
>TRBJ1-5|TRBV20-1
CSAAPQLGNQPQHF
>TRBJ2-3|TRBV7-2
CASSLQGLAGGGDTQYF
>TRBJ1-2|TRBV6-1
CATGDLAPGGYTF
>TRBJ2-7|TRBV9
CASSVVPTGDTYEQYF
>TRBJ2-7|TRBV20-1
CSARGPITYEQYF
>TRBJ1-1|TRBV7-6
CASSLGFEAFF
>TRBJ2-7|TRBV5-1
CAITGTGHSYEQYF
>TRBJ2-2|TRBV11-2
CASSQDRGRDTGELFF
>TRBJ2-1|TRBV29-1
CSVEGQGATNEQFF
>TRBJ2-7|TRBV6-2/TRBV6-3
CASSLDRVSYEQYF
>TRBJ2-7|TRBV4-3
CASSRTGQPVVDEQYF
>TRBJ2-7|TRBV12-3/TRBV12-4
CASSLEPVVPYEQYF
>TRBJ2-3|TRBV2
CASSDNGGLSTDTQYF
>TRBJ2-7|TRBV12-3/TRBV12-4
CASSLGRMYEQYF
>TRBJ2-3|TRBV9
CASSLSPGGNTDTQYF
>TRBJ2-3|TRBV19
CASSFTRPPDTQYF
>TRBJ1-3|TRBV15
CATKVGGPVSGNTIYF
>TRBJ2-3|TRBV5-1
CASSSEYAQYF
>TRBJ2-2|TRBV5-1
CASSQQKNTGELFF
>TRBJ2-5|TRBV12-3/TRBV12-4
CASTIPARDQETQYF
>TRBJ2-6|TRBV29-1
CSAPLSGANVLTF
>TRBJ1-6|TRBV12-3/TRBV12-4
CASSFRLQLSPLHF
>TRBJ2-7|TRBV6-1
CASSKGTSGAYEQYF
>TRBJ1-1|TRBV20-1
CSATGDRGYVEAFF
>TRBJ2-2|TRBV5-1
CASSLAPERGTGELFF
>TRBJ2-7|TRBV7-8
CASSTGTSGSTYEQYF
>TRBJ2-5|TRBV7-2
CASSSVFQETQYF
>TRBJ2-2|TRBV7-2
CASSLFRSTGTGELFF
>TRBJ2-7|TRBV20-1
CSARGEATGDSYEQYF
>TRBJ2-5|TRBV20-1
CSATTLGQGSETQYF
>TRBJ2-6|TRBV6-1
CASTRDRERANVLTF
>TRBJ2-2|TRBV18
CASSIPGTGELFF
>TRBJ1-2|TRBV4-2
CASRPSGTGGPLDSYGYTF
>TRBJ2-3|TRBV5-1
CASSLKAGVGTDTQYF
>TRBJ2-3|TRBV5-1
CASSGNYRSQSDTQYF
>TRBJ2-2|TRBV30
CACWWRLGTGELFF
>TRBJ2-7|TRBV5-4
CASSLRLAGGLGSYEQYF